The present TCR beta chain was sequenced within a study of response to subunit inactivated influenza vaccine. TCRdb called the RT-PCR reads again in MiXCR, with one record for every CDR3 protein. The profile covers roughly 520,000 distinct CDR3 sequences, with less than 30% appearing a single time and about 1.9% taken by the ten largest. Germline loops: CDR1 SGHDT, CDR2 YYEEEE. Trimming took 4 bases from V and 3 from J; bases not matched to a gene: 3. The CDR3 extends over 13 amino acids. This clonotype was counted between two and nine times. The target antigen is unknown. Study-level findings and limits: After each seasonal influenza vaccination, few new T cells are recruited, the authors suggested.

This clonotype originated in a man aged 45-65 years who received an inactivated influenza vaccine. This specimen was CD4+ T cells sorted from PBMCs, taken more than 4 days after vaccination. V is TRBV5-6 and J is TRBJ2-7; 8 nucleotides line up with TRBD1. CDR3 coding DNA: TGTGCCAGCAGCCGCAGGGGGCTCTACGAGCAGTACTTC. This encodes CASSRRGLYEQYF. The complete variable domain, with remaining parts taken from reference TRBV5-6 and TRBJ2-7, reads DAGVTQSPTHLIKTRGQQVTLRCSPKSGHDTVSWYQQALGQGPQFIFQYYEEEERQRGNFPDRFSGHQFPNYSSELNVNALLLGDSALYLCASSRRGLYEQYFGPGTRLTVT.